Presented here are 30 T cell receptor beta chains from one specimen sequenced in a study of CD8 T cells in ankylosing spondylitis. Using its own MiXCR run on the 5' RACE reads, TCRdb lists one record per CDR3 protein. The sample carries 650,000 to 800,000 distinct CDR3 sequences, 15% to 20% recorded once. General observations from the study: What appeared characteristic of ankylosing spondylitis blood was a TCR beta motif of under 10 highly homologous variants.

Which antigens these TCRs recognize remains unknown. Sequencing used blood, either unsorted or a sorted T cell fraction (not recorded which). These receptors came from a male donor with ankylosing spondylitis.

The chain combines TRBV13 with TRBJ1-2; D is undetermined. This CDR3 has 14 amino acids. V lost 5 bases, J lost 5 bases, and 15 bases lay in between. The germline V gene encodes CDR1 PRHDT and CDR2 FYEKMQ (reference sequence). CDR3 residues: CASSPGLDPYGYTF. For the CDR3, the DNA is TGTGCCAGCAGCCCGGGCCTCGATCCATATGGCTACACCTTC.

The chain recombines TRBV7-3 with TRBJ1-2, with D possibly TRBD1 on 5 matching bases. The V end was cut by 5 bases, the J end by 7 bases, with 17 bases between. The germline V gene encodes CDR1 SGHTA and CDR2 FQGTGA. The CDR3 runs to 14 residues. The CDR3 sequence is CASSQSAGLGGYTF. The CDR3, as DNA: TGTGCCAGCAGCCAAAGTGCAGGGTTGGGTGGCTACACCTTC.

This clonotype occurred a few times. The CDR3 sequence is CSARDPRKVEAFF. The CDR3 DNA reads TGCAGTGCTAGAGATCCGCGAAAGGTTGAAGCTTTCTTT. The genes are TRBV20-1 and TRBJ1-1; D remains unclear. There are 13 residues in the CDR3. CDR1 and CDR2 (germline): DFQATT, SNEGSKA (reference sequence). With 0 bases removed from V and 7 bases from J, the gap between germline ends came to 12 bases.

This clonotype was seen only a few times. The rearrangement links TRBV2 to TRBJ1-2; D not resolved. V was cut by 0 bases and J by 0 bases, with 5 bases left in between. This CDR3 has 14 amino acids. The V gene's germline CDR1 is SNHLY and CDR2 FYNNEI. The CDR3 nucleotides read TGTGCCAGCAGTGAAGCCGGGGCTAACTATGGCTACACCTTC. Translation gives CASSEAGANYGYTF.

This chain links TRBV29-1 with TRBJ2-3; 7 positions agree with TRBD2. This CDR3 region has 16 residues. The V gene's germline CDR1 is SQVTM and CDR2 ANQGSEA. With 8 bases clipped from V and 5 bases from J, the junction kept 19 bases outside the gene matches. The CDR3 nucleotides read TGCAGCCCCTCACTTCTAGCGGCGGAGAGAATAGATACGCAGTATTTT. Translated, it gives CSPSLLAAERIDTQYF.

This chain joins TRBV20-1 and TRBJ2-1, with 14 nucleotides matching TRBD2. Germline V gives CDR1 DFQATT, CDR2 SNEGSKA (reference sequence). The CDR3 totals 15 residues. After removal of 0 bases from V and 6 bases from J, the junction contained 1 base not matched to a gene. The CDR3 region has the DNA TGCAGTGCTAGAGAAGGGACTAGCGGGGGCAATGAGCAGTTCTTC. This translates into CSAREGTSGGNEQFF.

CDR3 nucleotide sequence: TGTGCCAGCAGTTTCTCCAGGGGGATGAACACTGAAGCTTTCTTT. This sequence encodes CASSFSRGMNTEAFF. The chain carries TRBV12-3 or TRBV12-4 and TRBJ1-1; 7 positions agree with TRBD1. Unmatched junction bases numbered 4, after V lost 3 bases and J lost 0 bases. The CDR3 runs 15 residues.

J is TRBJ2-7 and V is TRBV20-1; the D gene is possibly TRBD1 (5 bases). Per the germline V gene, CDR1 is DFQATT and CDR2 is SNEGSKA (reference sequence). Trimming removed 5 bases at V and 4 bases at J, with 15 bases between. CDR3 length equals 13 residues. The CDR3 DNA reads TGCAGTGCTGCATTCAGGGCTGGGTACGAGCAGTACTTC. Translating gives CSAAFRAGYEQYF.

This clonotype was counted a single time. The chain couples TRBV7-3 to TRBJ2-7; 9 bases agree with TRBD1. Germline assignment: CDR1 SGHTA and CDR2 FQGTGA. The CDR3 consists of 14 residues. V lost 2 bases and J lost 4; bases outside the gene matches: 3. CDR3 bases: TGTGCCAGCAGCTTAGATGACAGGGGGTACGAGCAGTACTTC. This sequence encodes CASSLDDRGYEQYF.

The CDR3 region is CASSQGLGLADTQYF. The CDR3 nucleotides are TGTGCCAGCAGCCAGGGCCTTGGCCTGGCAGATACGCAGTATTTT. The chain carries TRBV3-1 and TRBJ2-3, with D hard to call. The CDR3 is 15 residues long. The germline CDR1 and CDR2 sequences are LGHDT and YNNKEL (reference sequence). V dropped 3 bases and J dropped 4 bases, with 14 bases sitting between them.

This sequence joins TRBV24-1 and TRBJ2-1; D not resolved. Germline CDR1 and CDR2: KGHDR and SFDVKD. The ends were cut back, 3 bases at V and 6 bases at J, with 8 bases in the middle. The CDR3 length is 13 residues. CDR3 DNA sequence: TGTGCCACCAGTGATGGCCCCCGCAATGAGCAGTTCTTC. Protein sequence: CATSDGPRNEQFF.

In nucleotides, the CDR3 is TGCAGCACGACTAGCGGGAGGGGTCCCTCCTACGAGCAGTACTTC. Protein product: CSTTSGRGPSYEQYF. The gene calls are TRBV20-1 and TRBJ2-7, with 14 bases fitting TRBD2. This CDR3 is 15 amino acids long. CDR1 and CDR2 from the germline V gene are DFQATT and SNEGSKA (reference sequence).

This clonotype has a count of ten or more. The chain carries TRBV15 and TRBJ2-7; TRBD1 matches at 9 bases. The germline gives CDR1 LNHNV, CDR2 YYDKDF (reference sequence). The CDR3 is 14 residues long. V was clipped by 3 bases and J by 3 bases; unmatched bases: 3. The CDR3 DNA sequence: TGTGCCACCAGCAGCGACAGGGGGTACTACGAGCAGTACTTC. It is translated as CATSSDRGYYEQYF. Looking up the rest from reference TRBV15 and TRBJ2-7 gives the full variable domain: DAMVIQNPRYQVTQFGKPVTLSCSQTLNHNVMYWYQQKSSQAPKLLFHYYDKDFNNEADTPDNFQSRRPNTSFCFLDIRSPGLGDTAMYLCATSSDRGYYEQYFGPGTRLTVT.

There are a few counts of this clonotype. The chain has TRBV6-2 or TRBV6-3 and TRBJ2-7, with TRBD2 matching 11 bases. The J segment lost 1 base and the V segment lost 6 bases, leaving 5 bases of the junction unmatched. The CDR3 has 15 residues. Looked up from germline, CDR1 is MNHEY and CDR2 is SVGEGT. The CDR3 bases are TGTGCCAGCAGCCGGAGACTAGCGGGATCCTACGAGCAGTACTTC. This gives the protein CASSRRLAGSYEQYF.

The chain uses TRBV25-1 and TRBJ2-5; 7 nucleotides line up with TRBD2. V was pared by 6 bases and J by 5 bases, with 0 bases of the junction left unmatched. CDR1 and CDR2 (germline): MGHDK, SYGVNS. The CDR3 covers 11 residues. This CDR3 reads CASRGGETQYF. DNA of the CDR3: TGTGCCAGCAGGGGGGGGGAGACCCAGTACTTC.

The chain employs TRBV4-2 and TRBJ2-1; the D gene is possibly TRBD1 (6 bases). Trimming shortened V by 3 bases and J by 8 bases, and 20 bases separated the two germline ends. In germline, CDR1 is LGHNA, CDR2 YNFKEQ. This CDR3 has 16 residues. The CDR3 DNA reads TGTGCCAGCAGCCAGCCTGACCGGGACACGCTTCATGAGCAGTTCTTC. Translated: CASSQPDRDTLHEQFF.

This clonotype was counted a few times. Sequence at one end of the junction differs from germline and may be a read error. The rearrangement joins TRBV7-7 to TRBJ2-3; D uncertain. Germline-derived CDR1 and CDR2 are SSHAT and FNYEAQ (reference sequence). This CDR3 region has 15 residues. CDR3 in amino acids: CASSLGVSSTDTQYF. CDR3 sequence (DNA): TGTGCTAGCAGCTTAGGAGTTTCTAGCACAGATACGCAGTATTTT.

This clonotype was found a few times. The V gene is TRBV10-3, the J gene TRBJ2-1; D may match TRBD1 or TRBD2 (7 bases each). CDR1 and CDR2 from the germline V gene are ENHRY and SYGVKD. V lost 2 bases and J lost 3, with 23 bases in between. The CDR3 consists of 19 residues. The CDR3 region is CAISEARGGLLLHYNEQFF. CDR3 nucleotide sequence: TGTGCCATCAGTGAGGCCAGGGGGGGCCTCCTCTTACACTACAATGAGCAGTTCTTC.

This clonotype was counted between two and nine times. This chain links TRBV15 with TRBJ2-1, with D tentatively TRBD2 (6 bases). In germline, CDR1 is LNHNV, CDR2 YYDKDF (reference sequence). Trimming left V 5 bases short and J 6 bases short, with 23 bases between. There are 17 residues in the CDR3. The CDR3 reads CATSSRGRGGNFNEQFF. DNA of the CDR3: TGTGCCACCAGCTCCCGAGGGCGGGGTGGGAACTTCAATGAGCAGTTCTTC.

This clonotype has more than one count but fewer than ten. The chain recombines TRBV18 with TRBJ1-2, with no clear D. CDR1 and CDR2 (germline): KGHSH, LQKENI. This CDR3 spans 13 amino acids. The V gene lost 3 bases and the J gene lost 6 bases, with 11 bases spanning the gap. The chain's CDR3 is CASSPRTEDGYTF. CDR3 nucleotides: TGTGCCAGCTCACCCCGAACAGAGGATGGCTACACCTTC.

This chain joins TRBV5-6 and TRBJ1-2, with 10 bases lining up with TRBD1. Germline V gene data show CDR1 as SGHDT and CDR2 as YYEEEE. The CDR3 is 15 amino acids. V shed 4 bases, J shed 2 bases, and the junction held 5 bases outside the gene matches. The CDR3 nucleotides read TGTGCCAGCAGCCACGGACAGGGGGGGAACTATGGCTACACCTTC. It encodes CASSHGQGGNYGYTF.

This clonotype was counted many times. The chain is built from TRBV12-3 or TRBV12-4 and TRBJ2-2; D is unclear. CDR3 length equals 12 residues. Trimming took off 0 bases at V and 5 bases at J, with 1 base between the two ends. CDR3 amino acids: CASSLATGELFF. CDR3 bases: TGTGCCAGCAGTTTAGCTACCGGGGAGCTGTTTTTT.

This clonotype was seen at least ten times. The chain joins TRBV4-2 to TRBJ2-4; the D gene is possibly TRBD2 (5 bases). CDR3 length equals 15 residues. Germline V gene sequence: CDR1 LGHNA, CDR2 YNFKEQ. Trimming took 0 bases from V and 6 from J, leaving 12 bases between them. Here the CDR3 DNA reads TGTGCCAGCAGCCAAGATGCCTCGGCGGGAAACATTCAGTACTTC. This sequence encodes CASSQDASAGNIQYF.

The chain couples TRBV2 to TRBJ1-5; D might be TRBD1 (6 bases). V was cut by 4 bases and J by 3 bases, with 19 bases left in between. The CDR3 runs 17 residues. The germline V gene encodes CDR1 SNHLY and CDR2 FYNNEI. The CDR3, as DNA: TGTGCCAGCAGTGCCAGGGGACCAGGTGACCCCAATCAGCCCCAGCATTTT. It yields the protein CASSARGPGDPNQPQHF.

DNA for the CDR3: TGTGCCAGCAGTGAGTACAGGCACTATGGCTACACCTTC. Translated: CASSEYRHYGYTF. The rearrangement joins TRBV6-1 to TRBJ1-2; weak D call: TRBD1 (5 bases). The CDR3 totals 13 residues. Trimming stripped 3 bases from V and 3 bases from J, with 8 bases between. Per the germline V gene, CDR1 is MNHNS and CDR2 is SASEGT.

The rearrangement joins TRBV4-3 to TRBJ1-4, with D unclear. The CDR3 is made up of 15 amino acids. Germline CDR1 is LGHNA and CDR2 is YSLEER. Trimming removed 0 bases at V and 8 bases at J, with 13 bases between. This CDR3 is CASSQDYDIWEKLFF. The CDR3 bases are TGCGCCAGCAGCCAAGATTATGACATCTGGGAAAAACTGTTTTTT.

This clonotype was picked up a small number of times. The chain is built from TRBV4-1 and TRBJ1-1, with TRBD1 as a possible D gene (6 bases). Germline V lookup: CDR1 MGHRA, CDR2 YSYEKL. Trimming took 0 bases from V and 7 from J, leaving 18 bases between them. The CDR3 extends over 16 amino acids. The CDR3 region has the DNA TGCGCCAGCAGCCAAGAGACAGGACTAGTTCAGGGTGAAGCTTTCTTT. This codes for CASSQETGLVQGEAFF.

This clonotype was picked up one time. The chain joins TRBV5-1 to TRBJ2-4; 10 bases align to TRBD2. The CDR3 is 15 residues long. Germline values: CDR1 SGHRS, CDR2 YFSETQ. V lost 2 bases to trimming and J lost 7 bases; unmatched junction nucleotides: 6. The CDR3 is CASSFASGSGNIQYF. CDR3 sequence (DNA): TGCGCCAGCAGCTTCGCTAGCGGGAGCGGGAACATTCAGTACTTC.

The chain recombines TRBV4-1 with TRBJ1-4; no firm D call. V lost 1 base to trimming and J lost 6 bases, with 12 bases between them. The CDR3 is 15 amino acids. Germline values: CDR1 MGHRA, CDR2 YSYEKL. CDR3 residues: CASSQVALWDEKLFF. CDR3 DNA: TGCGCCAGCAGCCAAGTTGCCCTTTGGGATGAAAAACTGTTTTTT.

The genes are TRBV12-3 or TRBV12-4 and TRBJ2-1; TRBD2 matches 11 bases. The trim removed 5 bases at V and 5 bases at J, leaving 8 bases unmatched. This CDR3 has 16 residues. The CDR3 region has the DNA TGTGCCAGCAGTGGAAGACTAGCGGGGCTGAACAATGAGCAGTTCTTC. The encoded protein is CASSGRLAGLNNEQFF.